Presented here are 30 T cell receptor beta chains from one specimen sequenced in a study of T cell responses to AZD1222 COVID-19 vaccine. Repertoires were generated with immunoSEQ multiplex PCR, while TCRdb's copy carries only in-frame clones and drops some. The sample carries approximately 50,000 clones, 60% to 80% recorded once. Material: peripheral blood, obtained 28 days after the second AZD1222 dose. These receptors all stem from an adult who received the AZD1222 COVID-19 vaccine.

This chain joins TRBV10-3 and TRBJ1-1, with 11 bases matching TRBD1. The CDR3 has 18 amino acids. Per germline, CDR1 ENHRY and CDR2 SYGVKD. V gave up 6 bases and J gave up 2 bases; unmatched junction bases: 14. In nucleotides, the CDR3 is TGTGCCATCAGCCTTACCGGACAGGGGGCAGGAGCAAACACTGAAGCTTTCTTT. It is translated as CAISLTGQGAGANTEAFF.

This clone was found a few times. The chain joins TRBV6-5 to TRBJ1-1; D gene unclear. Germline CDR1 MNHEY, CDR2 SVGAGI. This CDR3 has 14 amino acids. V was pared by 6 bases and J by 6 bases, with 17 bases between. CDR3 loop: CASRTFGQAAEAFF. CDR3 nucleotides: TGTGCCAGCAGAACCTTCGGGCAGGCGGCTGAAGCTTTCTTT.

The chain joins TRBV27 to TRBJ2-2; a possible D gene is TRBD2 (5 bases). Germline CDR1 and CDR2: MNHEY and SMNVEV (reference sequence). The CDR3 sequence is 16 residues long. Trimming shortened V by 6 bases and J by 0 bases, and 14 bases separated the two germline ends. This CDR3 is CASSSPSGTNTGELFF. CDR3 DNA: TGTGCCAGCAGCTCCCCCTCGGGGACGAACACCGGGGAGCTGTTTTTT.

The chain joins TRBV5-4 to TRBJ1-5, with D unresolved. Germline loops: CDR1 SGHNT, CDR2 YYREEE (reference sequence). CDR3 size: 12 residues. V was trimmed by 3 bases and J by 7 bases, leaving 8 bases between them. CDR3 bases: TGTGCCAGCAGCTGGCCAGGCCAGCCCCAGCATTTT. It specifies CASSWPGQPQHF.

This chain joins TRBV6-6 and TRBJ2-3; the D gene is possibly TRBD1 (6 bases). The CDR3 totals 13 residues. CDR1 and CDR2 from the germline V gene are MNHNY and SVGAGI (reference sequence). V was clipped by 6 bases and J by 4 bases, with 11 bases between them. CDR3 protein: CASREGGSDTQYF. In DNA, the CDR3 is TGTGCCAGCAGGGAAGGGGGTTCAGATACGCAGTATTTT.

A few counts support this clone. This chain joins TRBV27 and TRBJ2-5, with D uncertain. The V end was cut by 2 bases, the J end by 0 bases, with 7 bases between. Germline V gene sequence: CDR1 MNHEY, CDR2 SMNVEV (reference sequence). This CDR3 comprises 14 residues. CDR3 bases: TGTGCCAGCAGTTTAATCCGGTACCAAGAGACCCAGTACTTC. Encoded protein: CASSLIRYQETQYF.

The rearrangement joins TRBV28 to TRBJ2-1; 11 bases are a match to TRBD2. The CDR3 runs 15 residues. The germline CDR1 and CDR2 sequences are MDHEN and SYDVKM. V shed 6 bases and J 7 bases; nucleotides not matched to a gene: 8. The CDR3, as DNA: TGTGCCAGCAGGCCTACTAGCGGGGGCTGGAATGAGCAGTTCTTC. Protein: CASRPTSGGWNEQFF.

The chain couples TRBV28 to TRBJ2-5, with 10 bases aligning to TRBD2. Germline values: CDR1 MDHEN, CDR2 SYDVKM. This CDR3 has 18 residues. The junction had 12 bases not matched to a gene; V was cut back by 3 bases and J by 2 bases. DNA for the CDR3: TGTGCCAGCAGTTTCAACCGTCCGGGACTAGCGAGTCAAGAGACCCAGTACTTC. Translating gives CASSFNRPGLASQETQYF.

The chain employs TRBV7-6 and TRBJ2-1; D gene uncertain. The V end was cut by 3 bases, the J end by 0 bases, with 9 bases between. The CDR3 contains 15 residues. CDR1 and CDR2 from the germline V gene are SGHVS and FNYEAQ. The CDR3 sequence is CASSLDGSSYNEQFF. The CDR3 coding sequence is TGTGCCAGCAGCTTGGACGGAAGCTCCTACAATGAGCAGTTCTTC.

This clone has just a few counts. V usage is TRBV24-1 and J usage is TRBJ2-2; a possible D gene is TRBD1 (6 bases). The CDR3 is 16 amino acids. The ends were cut back, 2 bases at V and 5 bases at J, with 14 bases in the middle. CDR1 is KGHDR and CDR2 is SFDVKD in the germline V gene. The DNA of the CDR3 is TGTGCCACCAGTGATTGGACAGTGAGGGGTACCGGGGAGCTGTTTTTT. As protein: CATSDWTVRGTGELFF.

CDR3: CAWTGHSSYNSPLHF. The CDR3 DNA is TGTGCCTGGACGGGACATAGCTCCTATAATTCACCCCTCCACTTT. V is TRBV30 and J is TRBJ1-6; D might be TRBD1 (6 bases). V was trimmed by 4 bases and J by 0 bases, leaving 10 bases between them. This CDR3 region has 15 residues. Looked up from germline, CDR1 is GTSNPN and CDR2 is SVGIG (reference sequence).

The chain uses TRBV14 and TRBJ2-3; tentative D call: TRBD2 (6 bases). This CDR3 is 16 amino acids long. Trimming left V 3 bases short and J 7 bases short, with 20 bases between. CDR1 is SGHDN and CDR2 is FVKESK in the germline V gene. CDR3 DNA sequence: TGTGCCAGCAGCCATAATTTGGGTAGCGGCCAAAATACGCAGTATTTT. Encoded protein: CASSHNLGSGQNTQYF.

The gene calls are TRBV28 and TRBJ1-6; 9 bases are shared with TRBD1. Germline assignment: CDR1 MDHEN and CDR2 SYDVKM. The CDR3 sequence is 18 residues long. With V trimmed by 7 bases and J by 0 bases, 10 bases remained unmatched. As DNA, the CDR3 is TGTGCCAGCACAGGGGGACAGGGATTATCCTCCTATAATTCACCCCTCCACTTT. This translates into CASTGGQGLSSYNSPLHF.

This clone turned up a few times. The gene calls are TRBV6-5 and TRBJ2-7, with 7 bases aligning to TRBD1. The CDR3 has 13 amino acids. The germline V gene has CDR1 MNHEY and CDR2 SVGAGI. J gave up 6 bases and V 4 bases, and 6 bases lay outside the gene matches. The CDR3 DNA sequence: TGTGCCAGCAGTTCCGCACAGGGGAGCGAGCAGTACGTC. This translates into CASSSAQGSEQYV.

V usage is TRBV10-1 and J usage is TRBJ1-2; a possible D gene is TRBD1 (5 bases). This CDR3 comprises 14 residues. Per germline, CDR1 WNHNN and CDR2 SYGVQD (reference sequence). The V and J ends lost 3 bases and 4 bases respectively, with 12 bases between them. CDR3 in amino acids: CASSESGPPYGYTF. CDR3 DNA: TGCGCCAGCAGTGAATCAGGGCCGCCCTATGGCTACACCTTC.

This chain links TRBV2 with TRBJ1-1, with a weak D call TRBD1 (5 bases). Trimming pared 7 bases from V and 6 bases from J, leaving 15 bases between. Germline V lookup: CDR1 SNHLY, CDR2 FYNNEI. The CDR3 has 13 amino acids. CDR3 protein: CASIEGIGSEAFF. The CDR3 bases are TGTGCCAGCATAGAGGGGATTGGGTCTGAAGCTTTCTTT.

For the CDR3, the DNA is TGTGCCAGCAGTTACTCCCGGGAAACCCCCGAGCAGTACTTC. Its translation: CASSYSRETPEQYF. V is TRBV6-5 and J is TRBJ2-7, with D perhaps TRBD2 (5 bases). The CDR3 runs 14 residues. Per the germline V gene, CDR1 is MNHEY and CDR2 is SVGAGI. The V end was cut by 0 bases, the J end by 6 bases, with 12 bases between.

The V and J genes are TRBV3-1 (or the pseudogene TRBV3-2) and TRBJ2-2; D is perhaps TRBD1 (6 bases). V lost 0 bases, J lost 7 bases, and 9 bases lay in between. CDR1 is LGHDT, CDR2 YNNKEL, per germline (reference sequence). The CDR3 is 14 amino acids. The CDR3 coding sequence is TGTGCCAGCAGCCAAGAGGGGGCCGGCGGGGAGCTGTTTTTT. The encoded protein is CASSQEGAGGELFF.

The chain employs TRBV18 and TRBJ1-2, with 8 positions matching TRBD1. With 6 bases clipped from V and 2 bases from J, the junction kept 11 bases outside the gene matches. The CDR3 has 16 residues. The germline V gene has CDR1 KGHSH and CDR2 LQKENI. The CDR3 DNA sequence: TGTGCCAGCTCTCTTTCGTCCCAGGGGGCGAACTATGGCTACACCTTC. It is translated as CASSLSSQGANYGYTF.

CDR3: CASSPRPGQSQETQYF. The CDR3 DNA reads as TGTGCCAGCAGCCCCCGACCGGGACAGAGCCAAGAGACCCAGTACTTC. The V call is TRBV7-6, the J call TRBJ2-5, with 7 bases aligning to TRBD1. CDR3 length equals 16 residues. Germline trimming cut 5 bases from V and 1 base from J; bases unmatched to any gene: 10. Germline CDR1 SGHVS, CDR2 FNYEAQ.

V gene TRBV19 combines with J gene TRBJ2-1, with 13 nucleotides matching TRBD2. Germline CDR1 and CDR2: LNHDA and SQIVND (reference sequence). V trimming: 5 bases; J trimming: 1 base; junction bases outside the gene matches: 8. The CDR3 is made up of 18 amino acids. CDR3 in DNA: TGTGCCAGTAGTTTCGGACTAGCGGGAGAGACTTCCTACAATGAGCAGTTCTTC. Protein product: CASSFGLAGETSYNEQFF.

J is TRBJ2-3 and V is TRBV5-4, with D tentatively TRBD1 or TRBD2 (5 bases each). CDR3 length equals 15 residues. Trimming cost V 1 base and J 7 bases, with 16 bases left between them. The germline CDR1 and CDR2 sequences are SGHNT and YYREEE (reference sequence). The CDR3 loop reads CASSLMGVLVNTQYF. CDR3 sequence (DNA): TGTGCCAGCAGCTTGATGGGGGTCCTCGTGAATACGCAGTATTTT.

Written as DNA, the CDR3 is TGTGCCAGTAGTATAGCCGGGGCAGGGGCAGATACGCAGTATTTT. Residues: CASSIAGAGADTQYF. The chain combines TRBV19 with TRBJ2-3; a weak D match, TRBD1 (6 bases). This CDR3 spans 15 amino acids. The germline V and J ends were trimmed by 1 base and 4 bases, with 12 bases remaining between them. The germline gives CDR1 LNHDA, CDR2 SQIVND (reference sequence).

The chain uses TRBV18 and TRBJ2-7, with D tentatively TRBD1 (5 bases). The germline V gene has CDR1 KGHSH and CDR2 LQKENI. There are 15 residues in the CDR3. The V gene lost 1 base and the J gene lost 5 bases, with 15 bases spanning the gap. CDR3 in DNA: TGTGCCAGCTCACCACGGCCACAGGCTGGCCACGAGCAGTACGTC. Its protein is CASSPRPQAGHEQYV.

The gene calls are TRBV30 and TRBJ1-6, with D unclear. V was trimmed by 2 bases and J by 4 bases, leaving 9 bases between them. CDR3 length: 14 amino acids. Germline loops: CDR1 GTSNPN, CDR2 SVGIG (reference sequence). The CDR3 DNA follows: TGTGCCTGGAGTTTGGGCCCGTATAATTCACCCCTCCACTTT. Protein: CAWSLGPYNSPLHF.

This chain uses TRBV10-3 with TRBJ1-1; 7 bases fit TRBD1. The junction had 6 bases not matched to a gene; V was cut back by 1 base and J by 4 bases. The germline gives CDR1 ENHRY, CDR2 SYGVKD. The CDR3 is made up of 15 amino acids. The DNA of the CDR3 is TGTGCCATCAGTGAGTATGAGGGGGCTATCACTGAAGCTTTCTTT. Amino acids: CAISEYEGAITEAFF.

The rearrangement joins TRBV30 to TRBJ2-3; D not certain. Per the germline V gene, CDR1 is GTSNPN and CDR2 is SVGIG (reference sequence). The CDR3 covers 13 residues. The V end lost 5 bases, the J end lost 0 bases, and 9 bases lay between the germline ends. The CDR3 bases are TGTGCCTGGGTCCCGCGGAGCACAGATACGCAGTATTTT. Translated: CAWVPRSTDTQYF.

This clone was observed a handful of times. This chain uses TRBV28 with TRBJ2-3, with D tentatively TRBD2 (6 bases). With 5 bases removed from V and 2 bases from J, the gap between germline ends came to 11 bases. Germline assignment: CDR1 MDHEN and CDR2 SYDVKM. There are 14 residues in the CDR3. The CDR3 coding sequence is TGTGCCAGCAGTCCCGGGACTCACACAGATACGCAGTATTTT. This codes for CASSPGTHTDTQYF.

CDR3 in amino acids: CASSWGQNYGYTF. The DNA of the CDR3 is TGTGCCAGCAGTTGGGGACAAAACTATGGCTACACCTTC. The V call is TRBV27, the J call TRBJ1-2, with a weak D call TRBD1 (6 bases). This CDR3 has 13 amino acids. Trimming shortened V by 4 bases and J by 2 bases, and 8 bases separated the two germline ends. CDR1 is MNHEY and CDR2 is SMNVEV in the germline V gene (reference sequence).

V and J are TRBV12-5 and TRBJ2-2; a possible D gene is TRBD1 (6 bases). Trimming removed 5 bases from V and 1 base from J, with 8 bases in between. Germline V gene lookup returns CDR1 LGHNT and CDR2 FRNRAP. The CDR3 contains 14 residues. CDR3 sequence (DNA): TGTGCTAGTGGTAAACAGGGGAACACCGGGGAGCTGTTTTTT. Translated: CASGKQGNTGELFF.